This TCR beta chain derives from a study of T cell responses to AZD1222 COVID-19 vaccine. Study observations and caveats: There were mostly white British donors and more females than males, and clonal diversity was possibly underestimated. Spike-specific TCR depth and breadth grew after two AZD1222 doses.

Repertoires were generated with immunoSEQ multiplex PCR, while TCRdb's copy carries only in-frame clones and drops some. The sample lists approximately 150,000 clones, roughly nine tenths occurring once. As concerns this clone: What it binds is unknown.

This TCR came from an adult who received the MenACWY meningococcal vaccine as a control. Here the sequenced sample was peripheral blood, taken 28 days after the second dose of the MenACWY control vaccine.

CDR3 protein: CASSSPGGTNYGYTF. The CDR3 DNA reads as TGTGCCAGCAGTTCCCCAGGGGGCACTAACTATGGCTACACCTTC. The chain links TRBV6-5 to TRBJ1-2, with 8 nucleotides matching TRBD1. Germline assignment: CDR1 MNHEY and CDR2 SVGAGI. The CDR3 covers 15 residues. Losses at the gene ends were 4 bases for V and 0 bases for J; bases not matched to a gene: 4.